Here is one T cell receptor beta chain with its context. As yet, its antigen is unknown. These data belong to a study of post-analysis software for immune sequencing data. Study information: Included courses were relapsing-remitting and secondary progressive multiple sclerosis; progressive-relapsing multiple sclerosis was also included. Study-level points and caveats: Batch-mates among the samples co-clustered strongly by F measure. For normalized Chao1 diversity, multiple sclerosis patients scored significantly lower than controls did.

Unique molecular identifiers featured in each of the TCR beta cDNA libraries. TCRdb recomputed calls from the PCR reads with MiXCR, one row per CDR3 protein. The profile covers 550,000 to 700,000 distinct CDR3 sequences, with about 44% appearing a single time and more than 1.5% taken by the ten largest. The receptor was isolated from a girl aged 5 to 17 with multiple sclerosis. Source material: blood.

Here the CDR3 DNA reads TGCGCCAGCAGCTCCCCCGGGACAGTTTACAATGAGCAGTTCTTC. It codes for CASSSPGTVYNEQFF. The chain uses TRBV5-1 and TRBJ2-1; 7 nucleotides align to TRBD1. V shed 3 bases and J 4 bases; nucleotides not matched to a gene: 7. The CDR3 runs 15 residues. The germline V gene encodes CDR1 SGHRS and CDR2 YFSETQ. Full variable domain (rest looked up from reference TRBV5-1 and TRBJ2-1): KAGVTQTPRYLIKTRGQQVTLSCSPISGHRSVSWYQQTPGQGLQFLFEYFSETQRNKGNFPGRFSGRQFSNSRSEMNVSTLELGDSALYLCASSSPGTVYNEQFFGPGTRLTVL.